These T cell receptor beta chains were read from a single sample in a study of post-analysis software for immune sequencing data. TCRdb ran MiXCR on the PCR reads and lists one entry per CDR3 protein. The table records around 500,000 distinct CDR3 sequences, about a third of them present only once. Sequenced: blood. The receptors stem from a girl under 18 with multiple sclerosis. The conserved cysteine and the conserved F or W are not part of the CDR3 here. Each record gives: J gene, V gene, CDR3 protein.

TRBJ1-1	TRBV20-1	SARARGASNTEAF
TRBJ1-5	TRBV10-3	ATGQGDYGNQPQH
TRBJ2-3	TRBV19	ASNFAFKADTQY
TRBJ2-3	TRBV20-1	SALGTSGTDTQY
NA	TRBV29-1	SAEPGRGAASSYNEQY
TRBJ2-3	TRBV6-6	ASSYSNMGGFTDTQY
TRBJ2-7	TRBV6-1	ASSEVVTYEQY
TRBJ2-3	TRBV11-2	ASSLSGALRGGQY
TRBJ1-4	TRBV2	ASSLDRWNEKLF
TRBJ2-3	TRBV20-1	SAIEGSAGTDTQY
NA	TRBV10-3	AISELGRSTYNEQY
TRBJ2-1	TRBV11-2	ASSSWGLAYNEQF
TRBJ1-1	TRBV18	ASSPTVDTEAF
TRBJ2-2	TRBV6-6	ASRAGELF
TRBJ2-1	TRBV29-1	SVTDMVSYNEQF
TRBJ2-7	TRBV6-5	ASSRDRVLYEQY
TRBJ1-1	TRBV29-1	SVSRAGGTEAF
TRBJ2-7	TRBV29-1	SVEGAGGAEQY
TRBJ1-2	TRBV7-9	ATQDPPNYGYT
TRBJ2-1	TRBV6-2/TRBV6-3	ASRNNQGYSHEQF
TRBJ2-1	TRBV7-3	ASSSAFGYEQF
TRBJ1-5	TRBV12-3/TRBV12-4	ASSAGTARSNQPQH
TRBJ1-2	TRBV7-8	ASSLVLRQGAKGYT
TRBJ1-4	TRBV7-9	ASSPQPGPNEKLF
TRBJ1-1	TRBV20-1	SARDFSPNTEAF